The 25 T cell receptor beta chains given below trace back to one sample, sequenced in a study of CXCR3-negative and CXCR3-positive naive CD8 T cells. The libraries of TRB cDNA were prepared using 5' RACE with UMI labels. Using the 5' RACE reads, TCRdb records one entry per CDR3 protein without DNA. The listing records roughly 70,000 distinct CDR3 sequences. The sequenced sample was naive CXCR3- CD8+ T cells from blood. Subset meaning: CD45RO-CCR7+CD27+CD95- naive CD8+ T cells lacking CXCR3 (TNR3-). Every receptor here comes from a human donor in good health. Some clones in this sample may be carry-over from other donors' samples.

The chain has TRBV5-1 and TRBJ1-2; TCRdb proposes TRBD1, but this gene call is untestable without DNA. The CDR3 contains 16 residues. Germline V gene lookup returns CDR1 SGHRS and CDR2 YFSETQ. CDR3 amino acids: CASSPGRGTGGPGYTF. Complete variable domain (other parts from reference TRBV5-1 and TRBJ1-2): KAGVTQTPRYLIKTRGQQVTLSCSPISGHRSVSWYQQTPGQGLQFLFEYFSETQRNKGNFPGRFSGRQFSNSRSEMNVSTLELGDSALYLCASSPGRGTGGPGYTFGSGTRLTVV.

This chain connects TRBV29-1 to TRBJ1-4. CDR3 size: 13 residues. Germline V gene lookup returns CDR1 SQVTM and CDR2 ANQGSEA. CDR3 residues: CSAVGSLDEKLFF.

The V call is TRBV29-1, the J call TRBJ2-7; with no DNA, the TCRdb D assignment of TRBD2 cannot be verified. The CDR3 extends over 15 amino acids. Germline CDR1 reads SQVTM; CDR2 reads ANQGSEA. The CDR3: CSVDTGTSATYEQYF.

The chain combines TRBV10-3 with TRBJ2-2; TCRdb proposes TRBD1, but this gene call is untestable without DNA. The CDR3 loop spans 16 amino acids. Germline V gene sequence: CDR1 ENHRY, CDR2 SYGVKD. The CDR3 loop reads CAISEPGQGNTGELFF.

V is TRBV12-3 or TRBV12-4 and J is TRBJ2-7. This CDR3 comprises 17 residues. The CDR3: CASSPPPARRATYEQYF.

The rearrangement joins TRBV6-6 to TRBJ2-7. In germline, CDR1 is MNHNY, CDR2 SVGAGI (reference sequence). The CDR3 is 15 residues long. CDR3: CASSYDDGHSYEQYF.

The J gene is TRBJ1-4, the V gene TRBV6-6; TCRdb's D gene call, TRBD1, goes unchecked for lack of DNA. CDR1 and CDR2 (germline): MNHNY, SVGAGI (reference sequence). The CDR3 runs to 16 residues. The CDR3 loop is CASSYSRQGAGEKLFF.

The gene calls are TRBV12-3 or TRBV12-4 and TRBJ2-1. There are 14 residues in the CDR3. The CDR3 sequence is CATVTTSSYNEQFF.

The V call is TRBV4-1, the J call TRBJ2-3. Germline CDR1 MGHRA, CDR2 YSYEKL. The CDR3 is 15 residues long. The CDR3 region is CASSQAPGSTDTQYF.

The chain joins TRBV28 to TRBJ2-3. Germline-derived CDR1 and CDR2 are MDHEN and SYDVKM. The CDR3 length is 18 residues. The CDR3 sequence: CASSHLVMGKSSTDTQYF.

The chain is built from TRBV7-7 and TRBJ1-1. The length of the CDR3 is 13 residues. CDR1 and CDR2 from the germline V gene are SSHAT and FNYEAQ (reference sequence). The CDR3 loop is CASSLGYDTEAFF.

CDR3 in amino acids: CASSPSELRNEQFF. The chain joins TRBV7-9 to TRBJ2-1; the D gene TCRdb calls, TRBD2, cannot be checked with no DNA. This CDR3 comprises 14 residues. Germline assignment: CDR1 SEHNR and CDR2 FQNEAQ (reference sequence).

The V gene is TRBV12-3 or TRBV12-4, the J gene TRBJ1-1; without DNA, the TCRdb call of TRBD1 cannot be checked. The CDR3 covers 17 residues. The CDR3 is CASSPPDRGGEDTEAFF.

V and J are TRBV5-6 and TRBJ2-1; TCRdb's D gene call, TRBD1, goes unchecked for lack of DNA. Germline V lookup: CDR1 SGHDT, CDR2 YYEEEE. The CDR3 loop spans 16 amino acids. The CDR3: CASSLARGWGYNEQFF.

The rearrangement joins TRBV29-1 to TRBJ2-1. The V gene's germline CDR1 is SQVTM and CDR2 ANQGSEA. The CDR3 is made up of 11 amino acids. CDR3 sequence reads: CSVSSYNEQFF.

The chain carries TRBV4-2 and TRBJ2-1; TCRdb selects TRBD1, and the lack of DNA leaves this call unchecked. This CDR3 contains 16 residues. Germline CDR1 is LGHNA and CDR2 is YNFKEQ. The CDR3 protein is CASSQGDSEVNNEQFF.

The chain carries TRBV5-1 and TRBJ2-1; the D call from TCRdb, TRBD2, cannot be confirmed without DNA. The length of the CDR3 is 15 residues. Germline loops: CDR1 SGHRS, CDR2 YFSETQ. The CDR3: CASSLERGYYNEQFF.

The chain has TRBV7-9 and TRBJ2-2; lacking DNA, the TRBD1 call made by TCRdb goes unchecked. This CDR3 comprises 15 residues. Germline values: CDR1 SEHNR, CDR2 FQNEAQ (reference sequence). Here the CDR3 reads CASSPWTATGGELFF.

The chain combines TRBV9 with TRBJ2-3; there is no DNA to check the TCRdb D call of TRBD2. Germline-derived CDR1 and CDR2 are SGDLS and YYNGEE. This CDR3 has 16 residues. CDR3 residues: CASSSWGSGLTDTQYF.

This sequence joins TRBV2 and TRBJ2-5. This CDR3 spans 15 amino acids. Germline V gene lookup returns CDR1 SNHLY and CDR2 FYNNEI. CDR3 region: CASSEHGWYQETQYF. Filled out from reference TRBV2 and TRBJ2-5, the complete variable domain reads EPEVTQTPSHQVTQMGQEVILRCVPISNHLYFYWYRQILGQKVEFLVSFYNNEISEKSEIFDDQFSVERPDGSNFTLKIRSTKLEDSAMYFCASSEHGWYQETQYFGPGTRLLVL.

The chain couples TRBV9 to TRBJ1-2; TCRdb's assignment of TRBD1 cannot be checked, as there is no DNA. Per the germline V gene, CDR1 is SGDLS and CDR2 is YYNGEE. This CDR3 spans 12 amino acids. The CDR3 is CASNRAGGGYTF.

J is TRBJ2-1 and V is TRBV9; TCRdb picks TRBD2, but there is no DNA to check that call. In germline, CDR1 is SGDLS, CDR2 YYNGEE. This CDR3 spans 13 amino acids. CDR3 residues: CASSAGLAYEQFF.

This sequence joins TRBV6-4 and TRBJ2-3; the TRBD1 assignment by TCRdb is unverifiable without DNA. Germline assignment: CDR1 MRHNA and CDR2 SNTAGT. The CDR3 is 15 amino acids. This CDR3 reads CASSDRAGAADTQYF.

V usage is TRBV28 and J usage is TRBJ1-6; lacking DNA, the TRBD1 call made by TCRdb goes unchecked. Germline loops: CDR1 MDHEN, CDR2 SYDVKM. CDR3 length equals 12 residues. CDR3 in amino acids: CATNAGESPLHF.

The gene calls are TRBV7-3 and TRBJ2-1; TCRdb's assignment of TRBD2 cannot be checked, as there is no DNA. The CDR3 consists of 14 residues. Per germline, CDR1 SGHTA and CDR2 FQGTGA. The CDR3 region is CASSQGLVDHEQFF.